This T cell receptor (beta chain) was documented in a study of HIV-infected patients and healthy controls. Whole blood was used without fractionation, so all unsorted peripheral T cells were included. Reverse transcription used 500 to 550 ng RNA and constant-region primers for alpha and beta. Using multiplexing indices, alpha and beta chain libraries were generated apart by chain-specific third strand synthesis. TCRdb itself ran the 5' RACE reads through MiXCR, one entry per CDR3 protein. This sample has approximately 15,000 distinct CDR3 sequences, with 6.5% to 7.5% found just once. V was pared by 5 bases and J by 2 bases, with 4 bases of the junction left unmatched. This CDR3 contains 13 residues. Germline V gene sequence: CDR1 DFQATT, CDR2 SNEGSKA (reference sequence). Points on this clonotype: What it recognizes is unknown.

Study results and caveats: No HLA typing of donors was done in this study. Compared with controls, mean Gini indices were significantly raised in HIV-infected repertoires, possibly indicating oligoclonality.

The chain uses TRBV20-1 and TRBJ2-7; 9 positions agree with TRBD2. The origin of this receptor is an adult in good health. Material for sequencing was blood. The CDR3 sequence: CSAQREDAYEQYF. The CDR3 DNA is TGCAGTGCTCAGCGGGAGGACGCCTACGAGCAGTACTTC.